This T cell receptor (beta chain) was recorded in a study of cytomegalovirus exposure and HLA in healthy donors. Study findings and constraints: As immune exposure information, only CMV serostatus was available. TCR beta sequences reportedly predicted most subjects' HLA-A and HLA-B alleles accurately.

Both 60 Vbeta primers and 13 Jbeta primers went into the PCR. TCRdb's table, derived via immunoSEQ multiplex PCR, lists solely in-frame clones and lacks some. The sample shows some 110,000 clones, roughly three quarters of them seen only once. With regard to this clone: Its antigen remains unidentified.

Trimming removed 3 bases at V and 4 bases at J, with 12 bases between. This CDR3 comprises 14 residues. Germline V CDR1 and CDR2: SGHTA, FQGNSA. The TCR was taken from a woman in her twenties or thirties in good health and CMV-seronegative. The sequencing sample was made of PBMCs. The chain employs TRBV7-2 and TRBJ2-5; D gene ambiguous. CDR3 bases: TGTGCCAGCAGCTTCGCCGGAACGGGAGAGACCCAGTACTTC. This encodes CASSFAGTGETQYF.